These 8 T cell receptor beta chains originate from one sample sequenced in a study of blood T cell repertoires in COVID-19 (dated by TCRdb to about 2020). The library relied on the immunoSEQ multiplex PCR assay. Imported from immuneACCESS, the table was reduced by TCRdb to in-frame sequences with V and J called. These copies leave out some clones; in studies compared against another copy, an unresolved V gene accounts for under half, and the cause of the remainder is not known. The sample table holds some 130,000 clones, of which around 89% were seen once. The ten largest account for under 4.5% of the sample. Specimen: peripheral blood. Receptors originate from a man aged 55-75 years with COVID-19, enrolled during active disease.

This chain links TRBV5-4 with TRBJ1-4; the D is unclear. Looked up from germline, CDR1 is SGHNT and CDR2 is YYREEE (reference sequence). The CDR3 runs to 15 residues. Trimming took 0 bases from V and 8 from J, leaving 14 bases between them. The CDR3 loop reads CASSLAEGLGEKLFF. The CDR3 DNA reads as TGTGCCAGCAGCTTGGCCGAGGGCCTTGGAGAAAAACTGTTTTTT.

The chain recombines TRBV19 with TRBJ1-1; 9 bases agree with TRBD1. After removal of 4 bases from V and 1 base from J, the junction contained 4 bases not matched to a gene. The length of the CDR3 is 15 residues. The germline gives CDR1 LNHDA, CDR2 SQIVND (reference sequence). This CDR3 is CASSTWTGANTEAFF. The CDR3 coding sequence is TGTGCCAGTAGTACCTGGACAGGGGCGAACACTGAAGCTTTCTTT. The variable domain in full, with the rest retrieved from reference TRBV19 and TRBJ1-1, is DGGITQSPKYLFRKEGQNVTLSCEQNLNHDAMYWYRQDPGQGLRLIYYSQIVNDFQKGDIAEGYSVSREKKESFPLTVTSAQKNPTAFYLCASSTWTGANTEAFFGQGTRLTVV.

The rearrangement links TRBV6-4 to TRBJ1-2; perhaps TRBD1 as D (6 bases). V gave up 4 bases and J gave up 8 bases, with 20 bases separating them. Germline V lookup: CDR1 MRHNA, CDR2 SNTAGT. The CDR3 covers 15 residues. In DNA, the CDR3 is TGTGCCAGCAGTGTAGGTGGGGGCATTTCAAGGGGCTACACCTTC. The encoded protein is CASSVGGGISRGYTF.

DNA of the CDR3: TGCGCCAGCAGCTTGAATATCTTGAACACTGAAGCTTTCTTT. It yields the protein CASSLNILNTEAFF. The chain couples TRBV5-1 to TRBJ1-1; D gene ambiguous. From germline, CDR1 is SGHRS and CDR2 YFSETQ. Trimming removed 1 base from V and 0 bases from J, with 7 bases in between. The CDR3 is 14 residues long.

The CDR3: CASSSFSAGGPGANVLTF. CDR3 DNA: TGTGCCAGCAGCTCGTTTTCCGCGGGGGGGCCTGGGGCCAACGTCCTGACTTTC. The J gene is TRBJ2-6, the V gene TRBV5-5; 9 nucleotides line up with TRBD2. The V gene end was trimmed by 3 bases and the J gene end by 2 bases; junction bases not matched to a gene: 9. Germline CDR1 reads SGHKS; CDR2 reads YYEKEE (reference sequence). The CDR3 contains 18 residues. Together with reference TRBV5-5 and TRBJ2-6, the CDR3 gives the full variable domain: DAGVTQSPTHLIKTRGQQVTLRCSPISGHKSVSWYQQVLGQGPQFIFQYYEKEERGRGNFPDRFSARQFPNYSSELNVNALLLGDSALYLCASSSFSAGGPGANVLTFGAGSRLTVL.

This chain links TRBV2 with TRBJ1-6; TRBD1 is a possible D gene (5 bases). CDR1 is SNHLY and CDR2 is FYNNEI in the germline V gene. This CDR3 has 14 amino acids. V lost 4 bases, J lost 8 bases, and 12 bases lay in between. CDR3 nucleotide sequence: TGTGCCAGCAGTGGGAGGGACGGATATTCACCCCTCCACTTT. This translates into CASSGRDGYSPLHF.

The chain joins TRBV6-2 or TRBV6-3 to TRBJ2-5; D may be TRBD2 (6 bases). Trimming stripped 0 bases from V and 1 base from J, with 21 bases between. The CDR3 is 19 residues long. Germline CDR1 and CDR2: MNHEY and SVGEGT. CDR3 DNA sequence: TGTGCCAGCAGTTACTCGATAAGAAGGGGCGGGGACGTCCAAGAGACCCAGTACTTC. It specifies CASSYSIRRGGDVQETQYF.

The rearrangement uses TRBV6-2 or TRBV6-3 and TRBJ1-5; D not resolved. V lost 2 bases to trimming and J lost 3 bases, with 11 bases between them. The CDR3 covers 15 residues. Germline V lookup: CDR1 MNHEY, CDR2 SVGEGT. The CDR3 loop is CASSYNSFLNQPQHF. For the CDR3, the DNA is TGTGCCAGCAGTTACAACAGCTTCCTCAATCAGCCCCAGCATTTT.